This entry describes one T cell receptor (beta chain). These data come from a study of identical twins. The CDR3 consists of 14 residues. Germline V lookup: CDR1 LGHDT, CDR2 YNNKEL (reference sequence). V lost 3 bases and J lost 13, with 19 bases in between. A template switching step contributed a universal primer site, while unique molecular identifiers were present in the cDNA. Each CDR3 protein gets one entry after TCRdb re-called the 5' RACE reads with MiXCR. The data hold some 1,600,000 distinct CDR3 sequences, with roughly 35% observed a single time. Every donor was a healthy Caucasian. The rearrangement uses TRBV3-1 and TRBJ2-1; D is uncertain. This TCR was sampled from a newborn girl in good health. The sequenced sample consisted of cord blood. CDR3 loop: CASSQSLWSETQFF. The DNA of the CDR3 is TGTGCCAGCAGCCAGAGTTTGTGGTCAGAGACCCAGTTCTTC.